This TCR beta chain was identified during a study of T cell changes during pregnancy in multiple sclerosis. Clones were sequenced by immunoSEQ multiplex PCR, and TCRdb holds only the in-frame ones, with some missing. This table holds 89,000 or so clones, around 90% found once. This CDR3 region has 14 residues. Deletions cut 5 bases from V and 4 bases from J, with 12 bases between. Germline CDR1 reads MNHEY; CDR2 reads SMNVEV (reference sequence). This sequence originates from a female donor in good health, serving as a control in a pregnancy study. Some clones in this sample may be carry-over from other donors' samples. This sample comprised PBMCs, obtained in the first trimester of pregnancy. The V gene is TRBV27, the J gene TRBJ1-5; no clear D gene. For the CDR3, the DNA is TGTGCCAGCAGTCTCGCCGACAAGAATCAGCCCCAGCATTTT. It yields the protein CASSLADKNQPQHF.